This is a list of T cell receptor beta chains from one sample in a study of T cell repertoires in cytomegalovirus infection. One entry per CDR3 protein, called by TCRdb with MiXCR from the reads. The table lists hundreds of thousands of distinct CDR3 sequences, about a sixth of them singletons, with about 12% in the top ten. The sample was PBMCs. Every receptor here comes from a human donor in good health (CMV status not recorded). Some clones in this sample may be carry-over from other donors' samples. CDR3s include the opening cysteine and the closing phenylalanine or tryptophan. A D gene is named only where the DNA matches it firmly. For some rows the clone size is stated as once, few or many, or as a class when expanded; others skip it.

NA	TRBV4-1	TRBJ1-5	TRBD1	CASSQWDRNQPQHF	TGCGCCAGCAGCCAATGGGACAGGAATCAGCCCCAGCATTTT
NA	TRBV7-4	TRBJ1-1	NA	CASSLSLRVHTEAFF	TGTGCCAGCAGCTTGAGCCTCAGGGTACACACTGAAGCTTTCTTT
NA	TRBV7-2	TRBJ2-3	NA	CASSLIGISTDTQYF	TGTGCCAGCAGCTTAATAGGGATTAGCACAGATACGCAGTATTTT
few	TRBV20-1	TRBJ2-1	NA	CSASQLERHDEQFF	TGCAGTGCTAGCCAACTAGAGAGGCACGATGAGCAGTTCTTC
NA	TRBV28	TRBJ2-5	NA	CATQGPPQETQYF	TGTGCCACCCAGGGGCCCCCCCAAGAGACCCAGTACTTC
few	TRBV2	TRBJ1-6	TRBD1	CASSEPRTGVNSPLHF	TGTGCCAGCAGTGAACCCCGTACAGGGGTTAATTCACCCCTCCACTTT
NA	TRBV11-1	TRBJ2-7	NA	CASSLAGLLREQYF	TGTGCCAGCAGCTTAGCGGGGCTCCTACGAGAGCAGTACTTC
many	TRBV19	TRBJ1-1	NA	CASSNPPWGDTEAFF	TGTGCCAGTAGCAATCCTCCCTGGGGTGACACTGAAGCTTTCTTT
NA	TRBV28	TRBJ1-1	TRBD1	CASSNTGTGNTEAFF	TGTGCCAGCAGTAACACCGGGACAGGGAACACTGAAGCTTTCTTT
many	TRBV7-2	TRBJ1-1	NA	CASSSAGSRDTEAFF	TGTGCCAGCAGCTCGGCGGGATCTCGAGACACTGAAGCTTTCTTT
few	TRBV12-3/TRBV12-4	TRBJ1-2	NA	CASSSRTAYGYTF	TGTGCCAGCAGTTCACGGACAGCCTATGGCTACACCTTC
many	TRBV6-5	TRBJ1-2	TRBD1	CASSYFAGTGFGYGYTF	TGTGCCAGCAGTTACTTTGCCGGGACAGGGTTTGGCTATGGCTACACCTTC
many	TRBV7-2	TRBJ1-1	TRBD1	CASSIGTVNTEAFF	TGTGCCAGCAGCATCGGGACAGTCAACACTGAAGCTTTCTTT
few	TRBV7-6	TRBJ2-5	TRBD2	CASSHGLVGETQYF	TGTGCCAGCAGCCATGGACTAGTCGGGGAGACCCAGTACTTC
NA	TRBV28	TRBJ2-5	TRBD2	CASSFGTLAGQETQYF	TGTGCCAGCAGTTTTGGAACGCTAGCGGGGCAAGAGACCCAGTACTTC
NA	TRBV12-3/TRBV12-4	TRBJ2-5	NA	CASLRGQETQYF	TGTGCCAGTCTACGGGGCCAAGAGACCCAGTACTTC
many	TRBV20-1	TRBJ2-3	NA	CSASLTFRTDTQYF	TGCAGTGCTAGCTTAACTTTTCGGACAGATACGCAGTATTTT
NA	TRBV4-1	TRBJ2-7	TRBD1	CASSQEQGDKQYF	TGCGCCAGCAGCCAAGAACAGGGGGATAAGCAGTACTTC
many	TRBV7-6	TRBJ2-7	TRBD1	CASSSGQGSLGPYEQYF	TGTGCCAGCAGCTCGGGACAGGGGTCCCTGGGCCCCTACGAGCAGTACTTC
NA	TRBV20-1	TRBJ2-7	TRBD1	CSAESPLTGTREQYF	TGCAGTGCCGAGTCCCCCCTGACAGGGACGAGGGAGCAGTACTTC
NA	TRBV19	TRBJ1-2	NA	CASSMGRRDYGYTF	TGTGCCAGTAGTATGGGACGGCGGGACTATGGCTACACCTTC
few	TRBV5-1	TRBJ1-4	NA	CASSLVPPDSSEKLFF	TGCGCCAGCAGCTTGGTGCCTCCGGACTCGAGTGAAAAACTGTTTTTT
NA	TRBV25-1	TRBJ1-4	NA	CASSEWEGIGSTNEKLFF	TGTGCCAGCAGTGAATGGGAGGGGATCGGGTCGACTAATGAAAAACTGTTTTTT
NA	TRBV28	TRBJ1-1	NA	CASSIGVGAFF	TGTGCCAGCAGTATCGGAGTCGGGGCTTTCTTT
few	TRBV5-1	TRBJ2-1	TRBD1	CASSLGGTGVLNEQFF	TGCGCCAGCAGCTTAGGCGGGACAGGGGTTTTGAATGAGCAGTTCTTC
few	TRBV4-1	TRBJ2-5	NA	CASSQSVGGWETQYF	TGCGCCAGCAGCCAGTCGGTCGGGGGTTGGGAGACCCAGTACTTC
few	TRBV28	TRBJ2-5	NA	CASSSAVFETQYF	TGTGCCAGCAGTTCAGCGGTATTCGAGACCCAGTACTTC
many	TRBV4-1	TRBJ1-6	TRBD1	CASSQVAVGGERSPLHF	TGCGCCAGCAGCCAAGTGGCCGTAGGGGGCGAACGGTCACCCCTCCACTTT
many	TRBV11-3	TRBJ1-2	NA	CASSLTSNGYTF	TGTGCCAGCAGCTTGACCAGCAATGGCTACACCTTC
many	TRBV7-6	TRBJ2-1	TRBD2	CASSLSSGGAHEQFF	TGTGCCAGCAGCTTATCTAGCGGGGGGGCCCATGAGCAGTTCTTC
NA	TRBV7-9	TRBJ2-5	NA	CASSLTKWGSQETQYF	TGTGCCAGCAGCTTAACGAAGTGGGGTTCCCAAGAGACCCAGTACTTC
many	TRBV5-5	TRBJ1-6	NA	CASSKTSYSYNSPLHF	TGTGCCAGCAGTAAGACATCGTACTCCTATAATTCACCCCTCCACTTT
NA	TRBV6-1	TRBJ1-5	NA	CASSENSGVANQPQHF	TGTGCCAGCAGTGAAAACTCGGGGGTTGCCAATCAGCCCCAGCATTTT
NA	TRBV7-2	TRBJ1-5	TRBD1	CASSLVEGAEQPQHF	TGTGCCAGCAGCTTAGTGGAGGGGGCGGAACAGCCCCAGCATTTT
few	TRBV20-1	TRBJ1-2	NA	CSARDKRGNYGYTF	TGCAGTGCTAGAGACAAAAGGGGGAACTATGGCTACACCTTC
few	TRBV12-3/TRBV12-4	TRBJ1-6	NA	CASTRTVTNSPLHF	TGTGCCAGCACCAGGACAGTCACAAATTCACCCCTCCACTTT
few	TRBV5-6	TRBJ1-3	NA	CASSLGDGSGNTIYF	TGTGCCAGCAGCTTGGGGGACGGCTCTGGAAACACCATATATTTT
many	TRBV7-2	TRBJ1-2	TRBD1	CASSEGQGAFGYTF	TGTGCCAGCAGCGAGGGACAGGGGGCGTTTGGCTACACCTTC
few	TRBV12-3/TRBV12-4	TRBJ1-5	NA	CASREGFNQPQHF	TGTGCCAGCAGGGAAGGCTTCAATCAGCCCCAGCATTTT
few	TRBV7-9	TRBJ1-2	NA	CASTDWEAGYTF	TGTGCCAGCACCGACTGGGAAGCAGGCTACACCTTC
many	TRBV7-8	TRBJ1-1	TRBD1	CASSTKDRRGEAFF	TGTGCCAGCAGCACAAAGGACAGGAGGGGTGAAGCTTTCTTT
NA	TRBV28	TRBJ1-4	NA	CASRQEGGGGEKLFF	TGTGCCAGCAGGCAAGAAGGGGGGGGGGGTGAAAAACTGTTTTTT
few	TRBV6-5	TRBJ2-6	NA	CASSRESGANVLTF	TGTGCCAGTAGCAGGGAGTCTGGGGCCAACGTCCTGACTTTC
NA	TRBV11-2	TRBJ2-3	NA	CASSSPSLADTQYF	TGTGCCAGCAGCTCGCCGTCCCTGGCAGATACGCAGTATTTT
few	TRBV5-6	TRBJ1-1	TRBD1	CASSYMFPDRENTEAFF	TGTGCCAGCAGCTATATGTTCCCGGACAGGGAGAACACTGAAGCTTTCTTT
many	TRBV19	TRBJ2-2	NA	CASSHPGPGTLSFTGELFF	TGTGCCAGTAGTCATCCCGGCCCCGGGACCCTTTCCTTCACCGGGGAGCTGTTTTTT
NA	TRBV4-2	TRBJ2-2	NA	CASRRGTGELFF	TGTGCCAGCAGGCGAGGCACCGGGGAGCTGTTCTTT
NA	TRBV18	TRBJ2-7	NA	CASTQTETYEQYF	TGTGCCAGCACCCAAACAGAGACCTACGAGCAGTACTTC
few	TRBV12-3/TRBV12-4	TRBJ1-5	NA	CASSLFAGSNQPQHF	TGTGCCAGCAGTTTGTTTGCGGGAAGCAATCAGCCCCAGCATTTT
many	TRBV6-2/TRBV6-3	TRBJ2-2	TRBD2	CASSYKRGTNTGELFF	TGTGCCAGCAGTTATAAGCGGGGGACGAACACCGGGGAGCTGTTTTTT
NA	TRBV7-9	TRBJ1-1	NA	CASSLHGTEAFF	TGTGCCAGCAGCCTACATGGCACTGAAGCTTTCTTT
NA	TRBV2	TRBJ2-1	NA	CASIGGEYNEQFF	TGTGCCAGCATAGGAGGGGAGTACAATGAGCAGTTCTTC
NA	TRBV5-5	TRBJ2-7	NA	CASSAGLFSYYEQYF	TGTGCCAGCAGCGCGGGACTCTTTAGTTACTACGAGCAGTACTTC
many	TRBV7-4	TRBJ2-1	NA	CASSLGLYSHRSEQFF	TGTGCCAGCAGCTTAGGTTTGTACTCCCACCGCAGTGAGCAGTTCTTC
NA	TRBV15	TRBJ1-6	NA	CATSLDFSYNSPLHF	TGTGCCACCAGCCTCGACTTCTCCTATAATTCACCCCTCCACTTT
NA	TRBV7-9	TRBJ2-5	NA	CASSLAITTEQETQYF	TGTGCCAGCAGCTTAGCTATCACGACGGAACAAGAGACCCAGTACTTC
many	TRBV7-2	TRBJ1-6	NA	CASRRPDGRNSPLHF	TGTGCCAGCAGGCGGCCAGACGGACGAAATTCACCCCTCCACTTT
NA	TRBV19	TRBJ1-6	TRBD1	CASSITGGSYNSPLHF	TGTGCCAGTAGTATCACAGGGGGATCCTATAATTCACCCCTCCACTTT
many	TRBV7-8	TRBJ2-1	TRBD2	CASSFGLAGDEQFF	TGTGCCAGCAGCTTCGGACTAGCGGGGGATGAGCAGTTCTTC